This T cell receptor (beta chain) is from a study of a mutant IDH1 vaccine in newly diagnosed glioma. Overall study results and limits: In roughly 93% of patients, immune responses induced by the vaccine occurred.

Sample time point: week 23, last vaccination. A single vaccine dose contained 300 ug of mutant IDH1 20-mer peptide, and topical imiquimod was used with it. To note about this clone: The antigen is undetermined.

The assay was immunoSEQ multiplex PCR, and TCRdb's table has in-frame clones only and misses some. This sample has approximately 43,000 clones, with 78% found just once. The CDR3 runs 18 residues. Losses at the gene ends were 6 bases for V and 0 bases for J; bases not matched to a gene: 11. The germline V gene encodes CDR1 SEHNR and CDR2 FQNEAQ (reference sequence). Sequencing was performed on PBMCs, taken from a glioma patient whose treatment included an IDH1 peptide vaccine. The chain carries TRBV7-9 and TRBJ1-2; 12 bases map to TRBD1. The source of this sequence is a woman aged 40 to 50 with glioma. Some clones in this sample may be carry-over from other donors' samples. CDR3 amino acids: CASRGTGGDFLANYGYTF. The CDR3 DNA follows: TGTGCCAGCAGGGGGACAGGGGGCGATTTCCTAGCTAACTATGGCTACACCTTC.